The present T cell receptor beta chain was sequenced within a study of shared clonotypes between healthy human individuals (dated by TCRdb to 2020 to 2021). A note on the overall study: A couple of women and three men aged 18 to 49 years were included in the cohort. For each donor, three plates each were used for CD4 naive and CD4 memory, two plates were used for CD8 naive, and one plate was used for CD8 memory. To estimate repertoire size and how much clonotypes are shared between individuals, the study performed deep sequencing of blood TCR repertoires from a few healthy adults. To increase sequencing depth and limit assay-specific biases, TCR repertoire library preparation and sequencing were carried out by different laboratories using diverse techniques. Per donor, leukapheresis produced somewhere between about 0.94 and 9 billion PBMCs. Results and caveats for the whole study, not just this receptor: Sampling was restricted to blood, and TCR repertoires in tissue are likely to differ from TCR repertoires in blood. Based on pairwise subsampling, the degree of clonotype sharing among donors was expected to be affected by sequencing depth. When four donors were compared, the shared fraction of clonotypes was around 5% for naive CD4, about 4% for naive CD8, about 2.5% for memory CD4, and 0.35% to 0.4% for memory CD8. Rarefaction of sorted-subset datasets indicated incomplete sequencing despite the large sequencing depth. Compared with non-shared clonotypes, the clonotypes found in all four sorted-subset donors had higher generation probabilities. The small number of donors limited the genetic and exposure-history diversity represented. Naive subsets generally had larger estimated clonotype richness than memory subsets.

V is cut by 4 bases and J by 4 bases, and the space between the germline ends is 12 bases. The germline V gene (reference sequence) sets CDR1 to SGHKS and CDR2 to YYEKEE. The CDR3 covers 14 residues, taking in both the cysteine and the phenylalanine. Only the CDR3 part of the read is kept: 42 bases, read in frame from the first base. Using the deep immunoSEQ assay, TCR CDR3 regions were amplified from genomic DNA by multiplex PCR. For each cell subset, the extracted genomic DNA was distributed evenly across all wells of several immunoSEQ 96-well plates, and each plate served as one replicate. For sorted subsets, 200 to 250 ng genomic DNA, equal to about 30,000 T cell genomes, was loaded into each replicate PCR. Purified libraries were quantified with a Qubit 3.0 fluorometer, sized on a Bioanalyzer 2100, and re-quantified with the KAPA Library Quantification kit. Every immunoSEQ 96-well plate was sequenced on a dedicated single-read 150-cycle Illumina NextSeq 550 flow cell. Per the original workflow: The immunoSEQ output contained only junctional sequences without quality scores, so filtering could not match that applied to full-length reads. Sequences were annotated with PyIR, a Python wrapper for IgBLAST v1.9, and V/J genes and CDR3 were assigned using IMGT germline references. Any read was removed if the V/J assignment was weak (E-value above 1e-6), the CDR3 was missing, or the read contained stop codons, out-of-frame junctions, or ambiguous translated residues. A V3J clonotype was defined by an identical inferred V gene, J gene, and CDR3 amino acid sequence. Percentage overlap between repertoires was calculated by dividing the number of shared unique clonotypes by the size of the smaller repertoire. Richness of each repertoire was evaluated using RTK rarefaction, the Chao1 estimator, and Recon v2.1 estimates of unobserved clonotypes. OLGA was used to compute generation probabilities for all TCRbeta clonotypes that the gDNA method yielded from a few donors. TCRdb's version of the immuneACCESS table is confined to in-frame rearrangements and falls short of the full clone set. An unresolved V gene accounts for under half of the shortfall where checked; the remainder is of unknown origin. Clone size and the V and J calls come from that table; the DNA yielded D and trimming. This sample is represented by about 2.1 million clones; over 85% of them were singletons. Jointly, the top ten make up around 1.8% of the sample.

Details on this clone: No cognate antigen has been identified for it. No per-base quality is available; no much larger clone lies one base away.

CD8 naive samples were CD45RO-negative cells positively selected for CCR7, giving a CD45RA+CCR7+ population that excluded TemRA cells. The donors were healthy, HIV-negative adults who had no recently reported acute infections or vaccinations. Every donor was a Caucasian adult living in Nashville, Tennessee, USA. After blood collection by leukapheresis, PBMCs were isolated using Ficoll-Histopaque density gradient centrifugation and then cryopreserved in the vapor phase of liquid nitrogen. Analytical flow cytometry was used to check the purity and quantity of each magnetically sorted T cell population. Genomic DNA was isolated from each sorted fraction and quantified by UV absorbance on a Nanodrop 2000c.

The sequence came from a man aged 18 to 30 in good health. Some clones in this sample may be carry-over from other donors' samples. This chain joins TRBV5-5 to TRBJ1-5, with no reliable assignment of the D segment. Sequenced sample: naive CD8+ T cells from PBMCs. This sample's cell subset or site label indicates: CD45RA+CCR7+. The bases are TGTGCCAGCAGCCAAAAGGCGACAAATCAGCCCCAGCATTTT. This yields the protein CASSQKATNQPQHF.